Following are 14 T cell receptor beta chains from one sample sequenced in a study of cytomegalovirus exposure and HLA in healthy donors. The PCR made use of 60 Vbeta and 13 Jbeta primers. Sequenced by immunoSEQ multiplex PCR; TCRdb stores in-frame clones only, minus some. This table has about 160,000 clones, about 81% appearing once. The sample consisted of PBMCs. These receptors were taken from a woman aged 45-60 years in good health and CMV-seropositive.

The chain has TRBV5-1 and TRBJ2-5; the match to TRBD1 covers 8 bases. The CDR3 extends over 14 amino acids. After removal of 5 bases from V and 4 bases from J, the junction contained 7 bases not matched to a gene. The germline gives CDR1 SGHRS, CDR2 YFSETQ. The CDR3 sequence: CASRQGQGLETQYF. CDR3 DNA sequence: TGCGCCAGCAGGCAAGGACAGGGTTTAGAGACCCAGTACTTC. The variable domain in full, completed from reference TRBV5-1 and TRBJ2-5, reads KAGVTQTPRYLIKTRGQQVTLSCSPISGHRSVSWYQQTPGQGLQFLFEYFSETQRNKGNFPGRFSGRQFSNSRSEMNVSTLELGDSALYLCASRQGQGLETQYFGPGTRLLVL.

The J gene is TRBJ2-1, the V gene TRBV14; 13 bases line up with TRBD2. Germline-derived CDR1 and CDR2 are SGHDN and FVKESK. J was trimmed by 8 bases and V by 0 bases; bases with no gene match: 10. This CDR3 region has 18 residues. The CDR3 reads CASSQDLGLAGRKHEQFF. In DNA form, the CDR3 reads TGTGCCAGCAGCCAAGATCTGGGACTAGCGGGGCGGAAACATGAGCAGTTCTTC.

This sequence joins TRBV10-1 and TRBJ2-1; tentatively, D is TRBD2 (6 bases). Germline lookup yields CDR1 WNHNN and CDR2 SYGVQD (reference sequence). The CDR3 sequence is 16 residues long. The germline V and J ends were trimmed by 0 bases and 3 bases, with 12 bases remaining between them. The CDR3 is CASSESRLGSYNEQFF. CDR3 in DNA: TGCGCCAGCAGTGAGTCGAGACTAGGGAGCTACAATGAGCAGTTCTTC.

This clone was seen just once. CDR3: CASSLDRGSYNEQFF. In nucleotides, the CDR3 is TGTGCCAGCAGCTTGGACAGGGGGTCCTACAATGAGCAGTTCTTC. The chain has TRBV7-9 and TRBJ2-1; TRBD1 matches at 10 bases. Germline assignment: CDR1 SEHNR and CDR2 FQNEAQ (reference sequence). This CDR3 spans 15 amino acids. V lost 3 bases and J lost 1; bases outside the gene matches: 0.

This clone was found a few times. This chain joins TRBV9 and TRBJ2-7; D might be TRBD1 (6 bases). Germline values: CDR1 SGDLS, CDR2 YYNGEE. There are 15 residues in the CDR3. V lost 0 bases and J lost 5, with 15 bases in between. Written as DNA, the CDR3 is TGTGCCAGCAGCGTAGAGCCAGGGGCTGGGAACGAGCAGTACTTC. It is translated as CASSVEPGAGNEQYF.

The chain recombines TRBV2 with TRBJ1-5; maybe TRBD1 (6 bases). Germline V gene sequence: CDR1 SNHLY, CDR2 FYNNEI. The CDR3 sequence is 14 residues long. V lost 5 bases and J 4 bases, leaving 12 bases between the germline ends. This CDR3 is CASSTEGENQPQHF. The DNA of the CDR3 is TGTGCCAGCAGTACCGAGGGGGAGAATCAGCCCCAGCATTTT.

The chain is built from TRBV4-2 and TRBJ2-5; TRBD2 might be the D (5 bases). The V gene's germline CDR1 is LGHNA and CDR2 YNFKEQ. Trimming stripped 0 bases from V and 5 bases from J, with 13 bases between. CDR3 length: 15 amino acids. In DNA, the CDR3 is TGTGCCAGCAGCCAAGATTTCGGGGTTGGCGAGACCCAGTACTTC. Amino acids: CASSQDFGVGETQYF.

The sample holds a few counts of this clone. V and J are TRBV4-1 and TRBJ2-3, with 8 nucleotides matching TRBD2. The germline CDR1 and CDR2 sequences are MGHRA and YSYEKL. The trim removed 0 bases at V and 2 bases at J, leaving 7 bases unmatched. The CDR3 has 17 amino acids. This CDR3 is CASSQDSRGGLTDTQYF. CDR3 DNA: TGCGCCAGCAGCCAAGATTCACGGGGGGGGCTCACAGATACGCAGTATTTT.

This rearrangement joins TRBV5-6 to TRBJ2-1, with 9 bases aligning to TRBD2. V lost 0 bases to trimming and J lost 10 bases; unmatched junction nucleotides: 8. Germline lookup yields CDR1 SGHDT and CDR2 YYEEEE. This CDR3 comprises 15 residues. CDR3 amino acids: CASSLVLAGVTEQFF. DNA of the CDR3: TGTGCCAGCAGCTTGGTTTTAGCGGGGGTGACGGAGCAGTTCTTC. The full variable domain, rest sourced from reference TRBV5-6 and TRBJ2-1, is DAGVTQSPTHLIKTRGQQVTLRCSPKSGHDTVSWYQQALGQGPQFIFQYYEEEERQRGNFPDRFSGHQFPNYSSELNVNALLLGDSALYLCASSLVLAGVTEQFFGPGTRLTVL.

The sample holds a few counts of this clone. The chain recombines TRBV11-3 with TRBJ2-3, with TRBD2 identical over 9 bases. Germline V gives CDR1 SGHNT, CDR2 YENEEA. Unmatched junction bases numbered 2, after V lost 1 base and J lost 6 bases. The CDR3 runs 14 residues. In DNA form, the CDR3 reads TGTGCCAGCAGCTTAGCTAGCGGGGCCGATACGCAGTATTTT. Residues: CASSLASGADTQYF.

The gene calls are TRBV7-2 and TRBJ2-3, with D possibly matching TRBD2 (5 bases). Trimming stripped 2 bases from V and 1 base from J, with 10 bases between. This CDR3 contains 15 residues. Germline V CDR1 and CDR2: SGHTA, FQGNSA. The DNA for the CDR3 is TGTGCCAGCAGCTTACGAGGGCGCGGCACAGATACGCAGTATTTT. Protein product: CASSLRGRGTDTQYF.

This chain connects TRBV5-6 to TRBJ1-3, with D hard to call. V gave up 0 bases and J gave up 0 bases, with 7 bases separating them. The CDR3 runs 15 residues. Germline loops: CDR1 SGHDT, CDR2 YYEEEE. For the CDR3, the DNA is TGTGCCAGCAGCTTGGGACGGAGCTCTGGAAACACCATATATTTT. It specifies CASSLGRSSGNTIYF.

The gene calls are TRBV7-8 and TRBJ2-7, with 10 bases that match TRBD2. The CDR3 runs 15 residues. CDR1 and CDR2 (germline): SGHVS, FQNEAQ. Losses at the gene ends were 5 bases for V and 4 bases for J; bases not matched to a gene: 8. In DNA form, the CDR3 reads TGTGCCAGCAGCCCGAGGACTAGCGGACTATACGAGCAGTACTTC. Protein product: CASSPRTSGLYEQYF.

J is TRBJ2-3 and V is TRBV29-1; no reliable D call. Per germline, CDR1 SQVTM and CDR2 ANQGSEA. The CDR3 spans 12 residues. Between the trimmed V and J ends, which lost 4 bases and 4 bases, there was a span of 9 bases. DNA of the CDR3: TGCAGCGTTGGGGCGCTCGCAGATACGCAGTATTTT. Translation gives CSVGALADTQYF.